Shown below are 24 T cell receptor beta chains from a single sample sequenced in a study of shared clonotypes between healthy human individuals. Assay: immunoSEQ multiplex PCR; the TCRdb copy retains only in-frame clones and omits some. The repertoire has roughly 2,000,000 clones, about 95% of them found once; the top ten carry approximately 1%. Naive CD8 cells were CD45RO-negative, positively selected for CCR7, excluding terminally differentiated effector memory CD45RA+ cells. Specimen: naive CD8+ T cells sorted from blood. The receptors were gathered from a man between 18 and 35 years old in good health.

This rearrangement joins TRBV9 to TRBJ2-7; D may be TRBD2 (6 bases). The V end was cut by 3 bases, the J end by 2 bases, with 12 bases between. The CDR3 sequence is 14 residues long. Germline V CDR1 and CDR2: SGDLS, YYNGEE. The CDR3 bases are TGTGCCAGCAGCGGACGGGAGAGACCCTACGAGCAGTACTTC. It encodes CASSGRERPYEQYF.

CDR3: CASSLLTGGSVQPQHF. The CDR3 DNA is TGTGCCAGCAGTTTATTAACAGGGGGCTCGGTTCAGCCCCAGCATTTT. The chain combines TRBV27 with TRBJ1-5; 9 bases fit TRBD1. CDR3 length equals 16 residues. The trim removed 1 base at V and 6 bases at J, leaving 7 bases unmatched. Germline lookup yields CDR1 MNHEY and CDR2 SMNVEV (reference sequence).

The rearrangement joins TRBV7-9 to TRBJ2-2, with TRBD1 identical over 7 bases. Losses at the gene ends were 6 bases for V and 7 bases for J; bases not matched to a gene: 8. Germline CDR1 and CDR2: SEHNR and FQNEAQ (reference sequence). CDR3 length: 14 amino acids. CDR3 sequence: CASSQGGAGGELFF. Here the CDR3 DNA reads TGTGCCAGCAGTCAAGGGGGCGCTGGCGGGGAGCTGTTTTTT. Complete variable domain (other parts from reference TRBV7-9 and TRBJ2-2): DTGVSQNPRHKITKRGQNVTFRCDPISEHNRLYWYRQTLGQGPEFLTYFQNEAQLEKSRLLSDRFSAERPKGSFSTLEIQRTEQGDSAMYLCASSQGGAGGELFFGEGSRLTVL.

The chain combines TRBV25-1 with TRBJ2-2; 9 nucleotides match TRBD1. This CDR3 contains 14 residues. Trimming at V came to 4 bases and at J to 7 bases, leaving 4 bases not matched to a gene. Per germline, CDR1 MGHDK and CDR2 SYGVNS. CDR3 coding DNA: TGTGCCAGCAGTGTGACAGGGGGAAACGGGGAGCTGTTTTTT. The encoded protein is CASSVTGGNGELFF.

The rearrangement links TRBV7-9 to TRBJ2-3; TRBD1 agrees at 8 bases. The CDR3 runs 16 residues. Germline-derived CDR1 and CDR2 are SEHNR and FQNEAQ (reference sequence). The V gene end was trimmed by 1 base and the J gene end by 2 bases; junction bases not matched to a gene: 5. For the CDR3, the DNA is TGTGCCAGCAGCTTAGTTACAGGGGGGTTCACAGATACGCAGTATTTT. Residues: CASSLVTGGFTDTQYF.

The V gene is TRBV6-5, the J gene TRBJ2-3; D gene ambiguous. V was cut by 9 bases and J by 6 bases, with 10 bases left in between. The CDR3 has 11 residues. Germline CDR1 reads MNHEY; CDR2 reads SVGAGI. CDR3 amino acids: CASLEGDTQYF. CDR3 sequence (DNA): TGTGCCAGTTTGGAAGGGGATACGCAGTATTTT.

This chain connects TRBV27 to TRBJ1-1, with D perhaps TRBD1 (5 bases). The CDR3 length is 15 residues. Germline V CDR1 and CDR2: MNHEY, SMNVEV (reference sequence). Trimming removed 6 bases from V and 3 bases from J, with 17 bases in between. The CDR3 spells CASSLLWGGDTEAFF. The CDR3 DNA is TGTGCCAGCAGCCTACTCTGGGGAGGGGACACTGAAGCTTTCTTT.

The CDR3 protein is CASRHPWGPDNEQFF. The DNA of the CDR3 is TGTGCCAGCAGACATCCTTGGGGGCCAGACAATGAGCAGTTCTTC. The chain combines TRBV11-2 with TRBJ2-1; a weak D match, TRBD1 (6 bases). V gave up 6 bases and J gave up 5 bases, with 17 bases separating them. This CDR3 is built from 15 residues. Germline CDR1 reads SGHAT; CDR2 reads FQNNGV. Full variable domain (remainder filled in from reference TRBV11-2 and TRBJ2-1): EAGVAQSPRYKIIEKRQSVAFWCNPISGHATLYWYQQILGQGPKLLIQFQNNGVVDDSQLPKDRFSAERLKGVDSTLKIQPAKLEDSAVYLCASRHPWGPDNEQFFGPGTRLTVL.

There are a few counts of this clone. This chain uses TRBV11-2 with TRBJ2-5, with D unclear. The CDR3 spans 13 residues. The ends were cut back, 5 bases at V and 9 bases at J, with 16 bases in the middle. The germline V gene has CDR1 SGHAT and CDR2 FQNNGV. The CDR3, as DNA: TGTGCCAGCAGCGCCAATGGCGATGCGGCCCAGTACTTC. Translation gives CASSANGDAAQYF.

This clone has more than one count but fewer than ten. This specimen includes other DNA sequences encoding the same CDR3. V usage is TRBV5-1 and J usage is TRBJ2-7; no definite D call. This CDR3 spans 12 amino acids. V was clipped by 0 bases and J by 3 bases, with 4 bases between them. Looked up from germline, CDR1 is SGHRS and CDR2 is YFSETQ. The CDR3: CASSLDDYEQYF. CDR3 nucleotide sequence: TGCGCCAGCAGCTTGGATGACTACGAGCAGTACTTC.

The rearrangement uses TRBV27 and TRBJ1-2, with 7 positions matching TRBD1. The CDR3 loop spans 12 amino acids. With 6 bases clipped from V and 7 bases from J, the junction kept 5 bases outside the gene matches. Germline loops: CDR1 MNHEY, CDR2 SMNVEV (reference sequence). In nucleotides, the CDR3 is TGTGCCAGCAGGTTCTACAGGGGTGGCTACACCTTC. As protein: CASRFYRGGYTF.

This clone was counted a single time. This chain uses TRBV4-3 with TRBJ2-2, with 10 bases fitting TRBD2. Germline trimming cut 1 base from V and 6 bases from J; bases unmatched to any gene: 2. The germline V gene has CDR1 LGHNA and CDR2 YSLEER. The CDR3 loop spans 15 amino acids. The CDR3: CASSQGGLASGELFF. The CDR3 coding sequence is TGCGCCAGCAGCCAAGGGGGACTAGCGTCCGGGGAGCTGTTTTTT.

This chain joins TRBV5-6 and TRBJ2-1, with D perhaps TRBD1 (7 bases). CDR3 length equals 17 residues. CDR1 is SGHDT, CDR2 YYEEEE, per germline. V lost 0 bases to trimming and J lost 2 bases, with 15 bases between them. In DNA form, the CDR3 reads TGTGCCAGCAGCTTGGGAGGGGCGGGACAGACCTACAATGAGCAGTTCTTC. This translates into CASSLGGAGQTYNEQFF.

The gene calls are TRBV2 and TRBJ2-1, with 16 bases identical to TRBD2. The CDR3 sequence is 21 residues long. The junction had 12 bases not matched to a gene; V was cut back by 2 bases and J by 2 bases. CDR1 SNHLY and CDR2 FYNNEI come from the germline V gene. CDR3 coding DNA: TGTGCCAGCAGTGAATTCCTTGGGGGGACTAGCGGGAGGGCCCCCTACAATGAGCAGTTCTTC. Residues: CASSEFLGGTSGRAPYNEQFF.

The chain combines TRBV30 with TRBJ2-7; 9 nucleotides match TRBD2. V lost 4 bases, J lost 5 bases, and 9 bases stayed unmatched. CDR3 size: 14 residues. In germline, CDR1 is GTSNPN, CDR2 SVGIG (reference sequence). The DNA for the CDR3 is TGTGCCTGGACCGCCGGGACTAGCTGGAACGAGCAGTACTTC. It yields the protein CAWTAGTSWNEQYF.

The chain is built from TRBV6-1 and TRBJ2-5; TRBD1 is a possible D gene (6 bases). The CDR3 runs 13 residues. V dropped 5 bases and J dropped 1 base, with 8 bases sitting between them. Germline CDR1 reads MNHNS; CDR2 reads SASEGT. CDR3 region: CASSKDSQETQYF. CDR3 DNA: TGTGCCAGCAGTAAGGACAGCCAAGAGACCCAGTACTTC.

This sequence joins TRBV29-1 and TRBJ2-3; 7 bases map to TRBD2. Germline CDR1 SQVTM, CDR2 ANQGSEA. J gave up 6 bases and V 2 bases, and 14 bases lay outside the gene matches. The CDR3 covers 16 residues. CDR3 nucleotide sequence: TGCAGCGTTGAAACCTGGGAGGGACCAACAACTGATACGCAGTATTTT. Its protein product is CSVETWEGPTTDTQYF.

The rearrangement joins TRBV9 to TRBJ2-7, with TRBD1 matching 7 bases. The CDR3 consists of 12 residues. With V trimmed by 7 bases and J by 1 base, 2 bases remained unmatched. Germline CDR1 is SGDLS and CDR2 is YYNGEE. DNA of the CDR3: TGTGCCAGCGGGGACAGTTCCTACGAGCAGTACTTC. Translating gives CASGDSSYEQYF.

The chain combines TRBV6-4 with TRBJ2-7; possibly TRBD1 for D (5 bases). The CDR3 is 13 amino acids. Trimming took 8 bases from V and 2 from J, leaving 13 bases between them. Germline lookup yields CDR1 MRHNA and CDR2 SNTAGT. The CDR3 here is CASGRQPPYEQYF. DNA for the CDR3: TGTGCCAGCGGCCGACAGCCCCCCTACGAGCAGTACTTC.

The V and J genes are TRBV2 and TRBJ1-5; possible D gene TRBD1, 6 bases. The CDR3 extends over 20 amino acids. The germline V gene has CDR1 SNHLY and CDR2 FYNNEI. V gave up 0 bases and J gave up 2 bases, with 23 bases separating them. The CDR3 loop is CASSEALVRDTPVGNQPQHF. In DNA form, the CDR3 reads TGTGCCAGCAGTGAAGCATTAGTCCGGGACACCCCGGTAGGCAATCAGCCCCAGCATTTT.

On this clone itself: Additional DNA sequences in this sample encode the identical CDR3. V is TRBV5-1 and J is TRBJ2-5; D might be TRBD2 (6 bases). Germline V gives CDR1 SGHRS, CDR2 YFSETQ. This CDR3 is 14 amino acids long. V lost 3 bases and J lost 1, with 10 bases in between. The CDR3 loop is CASSSGTGQETQYF. The DNA of the CDR3 is TGCGCCAGCAGCTCGGGGACTGGCCAAGAGACCCAGTACTTC.

The rearrangement links TRBV5-6 to TRBJ2-7, with no clear D. V was cut by 4 bases and J by 5 bases, with 10 bases left in between. Per germline, CDR1 SGHDT and CDR2 YYEEEE. The CDR3 sequence is 12 residues long. CDR3 sequence: CASSKLGNEQYF. The DNA of the CDR3 is TGTGCCAGCAGCAAGTTGGGGAACGAGCAGTACTTC.

The gene calls are TRBV7-8 and TRBJ1-6, with D unresolved. Trimming cost V 4 bases and J 9 bases, with 19 bases left between them. The CDR3 consists of 16 residues. From germline, CDR1 is SGHVS and CDR2 FQNEAQ. Here the CDR3 DNA reads TGTGCCAGCAGCTCCGGAACATTGATTGCCGTTTCACCCCTCCACTTT. This gives the protein CASSSGTLIAVSPLHF.

This clone has only a few counts. This chain joins TRBV6-1 and TRBJ2-5, with D perhaps TRBD2 (6 bases). The germline V gene has CDR1 MNHNS and CDR2 SASEGT. CDR3 length equals 16 residues. V lost 1 base, J lost 3 bases, and 15 bases lay in between. The CDR3 protein is CASSEGTIGAKETQYF. The DNA for the CDR3 is TGTGCCAGCAGTGAAGGGACTATAGGGGCAAAAGAGACCCAGTACTTC.